Shown below are 5 T cell receptor beta chains from a single sample sequenced in a study of T cells in Graves' hyperthyroidism and ophthalmopathy (dated by TCRdb to between 2018 and 2021). The library was produced with multiplex PCR. Instrument on record: Illumina HiSeq 2000. Amplification of TCR beta CDR3 regions was carried out from RNA transcripts. The TCR CDR3 was subjected to a first round of RT-PCR using the HTBI primer set and the Qiagen OneStep RT-PCR kit. Through fastp at Q25 and MiXCR, TCRdb rebuilt clones from the public reads, retaining in-frame beta chains. Rows merge per CDR3 protein into single entries with the most common DNA and genes. The sample profile shows about 400,000 distinct CDR3 sequences; roughly an eighth of them were found once. The ten largest clones represent 28% of the sample. What was sequenced was blood. The receptors derive from a man aged 50-60 years with Graves' ophthalmopathy.

This clonotype was picked up many times. This chain connects TRBV5-8 to TRBJ2-5, with 10 bases that match TRBD1. CDR1 and CDR2 from the germline V gene are SGHTS and YDEGEE. This CDR3 has 17 amino acids. Germline trimming cut 4 bases from V and 5 bases from J; bases unmatched to any gene: 14. The CDR3 DNA is TGTGCCAGCAGCCCAGGGACAGGGGTTTCGGCAACGGAGACCCAGTACTTC. Residues: CASSPGTGVSATETQYF.

This clonotype was seen ten or more times. The chain has TRBV20-1 and TRBJ2-3; D is uncertain. The CDR3 length is 14 residues. Germline V lookup: CDR1 DFQATT, CDR2 SNEGSKA (reference sequence). V was shortened by 3 bases and J by 2 bases, with 12 bases between the two germline ends. CDR3 residues: CSASSLPLTDTQYF. The CDR3 nucleotides read TGCAGTGCTAGTAGCCTCCCTCTCACAGATACGCAGTATTTT.

This clonotype was seen repeatedly, ten times or more. The CDR3 loop is CASSYRGIRKAFF. CDR3 coding DNA: TGTGCCAGCAGTTACAGGGGAATCAGGAAAGCTTTCTTT. The rearrangement uses TRBV12-3 or TRBV12-4 and TRBJ1-1, with 7 bases lining up with TRBD1. After removal of 4 bases from V and 9 bases from J, the junction contained 8 bases not matched to a gene. The CDR3 contains 13 residues.

This clonotype occurred many times. The J gene is TRBJ2-5, the V gene TRBV30; D is unresolved. Germline assignment: CDR1 GTSNPN and CDR2 SVGIG (reference sequence). The CDR3 is 14 amino acids. Between the trimmed V and J ends, which lost 4 bases and 0 bases, there was a span of 12 bases. CDR3 in amino acids: CAWTNFGDQETQYF. CDR3 DNA sequence: TGTGCCTGGACCAACTTTGGGGACCAAGAGACCCAGTACTTC.

This clonotype was picked up a small number of times. The chain carries TRBV27 and TRBJ1-1, with D possibly TRBD1 on 5 matching bases. V lost 5 bases to trimming and J lost 0 bases, with 16 bases between them. This CDR3 has 16 residues. From germline, CDR1 is MNHEY and CDR2 SMNVEV (reference sequence). CDR3 sequence (DNA): TGTGCCAGCAGTATAGGGGCCCAGCCTTTGAACACTGAAGCTTTCTTT. It codes for CASSIGAQPLNTEAFF.